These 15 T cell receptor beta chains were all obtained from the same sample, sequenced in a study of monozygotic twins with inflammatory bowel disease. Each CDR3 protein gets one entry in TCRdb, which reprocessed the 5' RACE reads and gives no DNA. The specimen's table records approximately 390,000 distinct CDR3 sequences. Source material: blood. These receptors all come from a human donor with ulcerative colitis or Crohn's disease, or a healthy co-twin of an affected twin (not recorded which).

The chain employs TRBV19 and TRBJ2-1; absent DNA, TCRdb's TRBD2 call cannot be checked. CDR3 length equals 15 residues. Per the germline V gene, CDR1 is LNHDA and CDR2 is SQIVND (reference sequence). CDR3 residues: CATHPSGILHGEQFF.

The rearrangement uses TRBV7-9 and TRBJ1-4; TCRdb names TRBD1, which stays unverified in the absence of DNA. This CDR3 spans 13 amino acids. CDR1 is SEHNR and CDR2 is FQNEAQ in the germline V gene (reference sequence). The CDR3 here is CASSLGDATGPHF.

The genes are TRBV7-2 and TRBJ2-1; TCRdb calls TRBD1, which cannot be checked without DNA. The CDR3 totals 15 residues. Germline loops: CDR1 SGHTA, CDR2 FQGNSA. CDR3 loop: CASSSSRTGRNEQFF.

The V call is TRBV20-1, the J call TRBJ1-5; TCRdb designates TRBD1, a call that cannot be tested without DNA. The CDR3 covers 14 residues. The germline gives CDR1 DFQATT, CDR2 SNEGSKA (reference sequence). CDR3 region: CSAMVGGAGQPQHF.

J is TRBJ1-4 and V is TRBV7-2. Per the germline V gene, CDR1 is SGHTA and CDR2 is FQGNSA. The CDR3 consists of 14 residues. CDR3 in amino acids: CASSLDRDGQKLFF.

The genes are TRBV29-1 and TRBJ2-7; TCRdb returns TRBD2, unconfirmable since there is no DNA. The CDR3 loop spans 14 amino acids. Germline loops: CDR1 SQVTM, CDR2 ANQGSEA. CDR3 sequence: CSVGNQGPIGEQYF.

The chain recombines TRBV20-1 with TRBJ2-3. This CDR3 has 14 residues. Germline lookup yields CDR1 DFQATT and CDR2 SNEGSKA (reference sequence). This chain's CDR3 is CSARERYSTDTQYF.

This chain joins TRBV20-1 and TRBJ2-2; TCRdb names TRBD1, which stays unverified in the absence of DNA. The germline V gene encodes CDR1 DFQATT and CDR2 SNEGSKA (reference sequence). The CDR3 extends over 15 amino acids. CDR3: CSARDSRERAGELFF.

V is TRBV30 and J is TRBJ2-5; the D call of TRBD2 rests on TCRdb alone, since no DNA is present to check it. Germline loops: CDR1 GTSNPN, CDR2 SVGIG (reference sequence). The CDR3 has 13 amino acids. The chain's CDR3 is CAWAQGLAETQYF.

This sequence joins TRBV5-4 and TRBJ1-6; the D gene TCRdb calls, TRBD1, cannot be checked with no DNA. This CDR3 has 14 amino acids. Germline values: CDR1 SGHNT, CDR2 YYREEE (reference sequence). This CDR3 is CASSPGQGNSPLHF.

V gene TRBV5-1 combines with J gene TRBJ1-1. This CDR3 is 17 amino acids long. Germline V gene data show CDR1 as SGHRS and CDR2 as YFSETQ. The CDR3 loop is CASSPPRAGALNTEAFF.

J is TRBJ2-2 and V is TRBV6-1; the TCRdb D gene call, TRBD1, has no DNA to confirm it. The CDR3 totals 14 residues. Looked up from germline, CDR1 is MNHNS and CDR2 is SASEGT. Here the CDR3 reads CASRQGAGTGELFF.

The CDR3: CASSFGAYGYTF. The rearrangement joins TRBV5-1 to TRBJ1-2; there is no DNA to check the TCRdb D call of TRBD1. CDR1 SGHRS and CDR2 YFSETQ come from the germline V gene. CDR3 length: 12 residues.

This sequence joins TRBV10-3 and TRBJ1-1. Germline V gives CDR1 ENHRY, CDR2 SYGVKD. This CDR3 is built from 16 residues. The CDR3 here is CAISGRLADLASEAFF.

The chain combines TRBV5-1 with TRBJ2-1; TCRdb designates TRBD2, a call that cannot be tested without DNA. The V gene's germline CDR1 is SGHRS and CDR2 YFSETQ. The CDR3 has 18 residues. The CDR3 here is CASSPLKGTLISYNEQFF. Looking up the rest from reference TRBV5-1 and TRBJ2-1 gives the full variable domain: KAGVTQTPRYLIKTRGQQVTLSCSPISGHRSVSWYQQTPGQGLQFLFEYFSETQRNKGNFPGRFSGRQFSNSRSEMNVSTLELGDSALYLCASSPLKGTLISYNEQFFGPGTRLTVL.